Detailed here is one T cell receptor (beta chain). The sample is drawn from a study of blood T cell repertoires in COVID-19. In the study overall: The United States, Italy and Spain were the sources of the acute and convalescent COVID-19 samples. The analysed material was cDNA or gDNA that came from T cells, B-cell-depleted T cells, or PBMCs.

Methods used by the authors: Reference gene primer amplification gave nucleated cell count estimates. TCRdb keeps only in-frame clones here, not all; method: immunoSEQ multiplex PCR. V and J calls and clone size are given by that table; D and trimming were obtained from the DNA. In the table there are 130,000 or so clones, 85% to 90% of which are singletons. CDR1 and CDR2 from the germline V gene are LNHDA and SQIVND (reference sequence). The V end was cut by 5 bases, the J end by 6 bases, with 16 bases between. CDR3 length: 14 amino acids. The origin of this receptor is a man between 70 and 80 years old with active COVID-19. Specimen: peripheral blood. The chain employs TRBV19 and TRBJ1-1; D might be TRBD1 (6 bases). DNA of the CDR3: TGTGCCAGTAGTGCCCAACAGGGAATAGCTGAAGCTTTCTTT. It is translated as CASSAQQGIAEAFF.